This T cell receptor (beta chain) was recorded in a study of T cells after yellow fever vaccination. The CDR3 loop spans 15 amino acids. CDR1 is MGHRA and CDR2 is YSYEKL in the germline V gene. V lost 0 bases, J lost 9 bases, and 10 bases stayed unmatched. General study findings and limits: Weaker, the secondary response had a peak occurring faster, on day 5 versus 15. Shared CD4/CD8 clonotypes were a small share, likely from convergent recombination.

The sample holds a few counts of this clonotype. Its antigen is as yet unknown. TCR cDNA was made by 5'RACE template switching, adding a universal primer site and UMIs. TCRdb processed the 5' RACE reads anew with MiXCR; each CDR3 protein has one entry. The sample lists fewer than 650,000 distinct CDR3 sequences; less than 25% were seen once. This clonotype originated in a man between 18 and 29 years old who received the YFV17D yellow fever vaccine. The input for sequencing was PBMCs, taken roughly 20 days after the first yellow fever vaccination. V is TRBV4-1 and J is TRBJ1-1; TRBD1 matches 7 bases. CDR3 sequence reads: CASSQEGGGSSKAFF. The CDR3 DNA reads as TGCGCCAGCAGCCAAGAGGGAGGGGGCTCCTCCAAAGCTTTCTTT.